This T cell receptor (beta chain) was sequenced in a study of chemoradiotherapy in HPV16-positive cancers. Trimming left V 6 bases short and J 5 bases short, with 19 bases between. This CDR3 has 15 residues. CDR1 and CDR2 (germline): MDHEN, SYDVKM. Measured with immunoSEQ multiplex PCR; TCRdb has only the in-frame clones, and not every one. The sample shows about 22,000 clones, 73% of them seen only once. With regard to this clone: Its antigen remains unknown.

General study results and limits: Non-HPV-specific T cells did not expand in tumors during treatment, whereas candidate HPV-specific clones and E7-related motifs did.

The specimen was taken from a patient who underwent chemoradiotherapy. V gene TRBV28 combines with J gene TRBJ2-5, with D perhaps matching TRBD2 (5 bases). The receptor was derived from a human donor with HPV-associated anogenital cancer. CDR3 coding DNA: TGTGCCAGCAGCGCTGCCCGGTTAACGGGGGAGACCCAGTACTTC. Protein: CASSAARLTGETQYF.